These 19 T cell receptor beta chains originate from one sample sequenced in a study of shared clonotypes between healthy human individuals. TCRdb's table, derived via immunoSEQ multiplex PCR, lists solely in-frame clones and lacks some. This sample yields about 1 million clones, of which roughly 70% are seen a single time; approximately 1.5% belongs to the top ten. Sequenced sample: memory CD4+ T cells sorted from blood. The subset: CD45RA-negative fraction. Source of these receptors: a man between 18 and 35 years old in good health.

This clone showed up just a few times. This chain links TRBV11-2 with TRBJ1-6; D is ambiguous. V was shortened by 0 bases and J by 0 bases, with 15 bases between the two germline ends. Germline V gives CDR1 SGHAT, CDR2 FQNNGV. The CDR3 length is 19 residues. The CDR3 here is CASSLDLKHPSSYNSPLHF. In nucleotides, the CDR3 is TGTGCCAGCAGCTTAGATTTAAAGCATCCAAGCTCCTATAATTCACCCCTCCACTTT. Based on the CDR3 plus reference TRBV11-2 and TRBJ1-6, the full variable domain is EAGVAQSPRYKIIEKRQSVAFWCNPISGHATLYWYQQILGQGPKLLIQFQNNGVVDDSQLPKDRFSAERLKGVDSTLKIQPAKLEDSAVYLCASSLDLKHPSSYNSPLHFGNGTRLTVT.

A few counts support this clone. The chain joins TRBV7-8 to TRBJ1-2, with 7 bases lining up with TRBD1. Germline CDR1 SGHVS, CDR2 FQNEAQ. The CDR3 runs 15 residues. Trimming cost V 5 bases and J 5 bases; bases outside gene matches: 11. The CDR3: CASSNPRDRLYGYTF. Here the CDR3 DNA reads TGTGCCAGCAGCAACCCCCGGGACAGACTATATGGCTACACCTTC. Together with reference TRBV7-8 and TRBJ1-2, the CDR3 gives the full variable domain: GAGVSQSPRYKVAKRGQDVALRCDPISGHVSLFWYQQALGQGPEFLTYFQNEAQLDKSGLPSDRFFAERPEGSVSTLKIQRTQQEDSAVYLCASSNPRDRLYGYTFGSGTRLTVV.

The chain combines TRBV6-5 with TRBJ2-5; TRBD1 matches 11 bases. The J call is doubtful: the DNA matches TRBJ2-7 better. This CDR3 has 15 residues. Per the germline V gene, CDR1 is MNHEY and CDR2 is SVGAGI. The CDR3 coding sequence is TGTGCCAGCAGCCTTGGGACAGGGGGTCCCTACGAGCAGTACTTC. Protein sequence: CASSLGTGGPYEQYF.

This clone was observed a few times. The chain joins TRBV2 to TRBJ2-7, with D uncertain. From germline, CDR1 is SNHLY and CDR2 FYNNEI. The CDR3 covers 13 residues. Trimming removed 3 bases at V and 2 bases at J, with 8 bases between. The CDR3 DNA reads as TGTGCCAGCAGTGATTTCTCCCCCTACGAGCAGTACTTC. Translating it yields CASSDFSPYEQYF.

This chain uses TRBV2 with TRBJ2-7, with D tentatively TRBD1 or TRBD2 (5 bases each). CDR1 is SNHLY and CDR2 is FYNNEI in the germline V gene. CDR3 length: 14 amino acids. V lost 6 bases, J lost 4 bases, and 16 bases lay in between. The CDR3 sequence is CASSYGDQIYEQYF. In DNA, the CDR3 is TGTGCCAGCAGCTATGGGGACCAGATTTACGAGCAGTACTTC.

This clone was seen once. V and J are TRBV5-1 and TRBJ2-5, with D perhaps being TRBD1 or TRBD2 (5 bases each). Trimming cost V 0 bases and J 1 base, with 16 bases left between them. Germline V CDR1 and CDR2: SGHRS, YFSETQ. The CDR3 runs to 17 residues. The CDR3 region is CASSLVTPRGFQETQYF. In DNA form, the CDR3 reads TGCGCCAGCAGCTTGGTCACTCCTCGGGGCTTCCAAGAGACCCAGTACTTC.

This clone was detected a few times. The sample carries other DNA sequences with the same CDR3. This chain links TRBV7-9 with TRBJ2-7, with 7 bases aligning to TRBD2. The CDR3 has 14 residues. In germline, CDR1 is SEHNR, CDR2 FQNEAQ (reference sequence). V lost 5 bases, J lost 0 bases, and 4 bases stayed unmatched. The CDR3 sequence: CASSLSGSSYEQYF. CDR3 bases: TGTGCCAGCAGCCTTAGCGGGTCCTCCTACGAGCAGTACTTC.

The table lists this clone with a few counts. The rearrangement links TRBV9 to TRBJ1-4, with no clear D. The CDR3 extends over 14 amino acids. The V end was cut by 1 base, the J end by 7 bases, with 11 bases between. Germline CDR1 is SGDLS and CDR2 is YYNGEE. As DNA, the CDR3 is TGTGCCAGCAGCGTAAGCATGGGCGGTGAAAAACTGTTTTTT. Protein product: CASSVSMGGEKLFF.

J is TRBJ1-1 and V is TRBV9; the match to TRBD1 covers 8 bases. V lost 3 bases and J lost 3; bases outside the gene matches: 7. The CDR3 runs 15 residues. Germline loops: CDR1 SGDLS, CDR2 YYNGEE. DNA of the CDR3: TGTGCCAGCAGCGAAAGGACAGGGCCCGACACTGAAGCTTTCTTT. It is translated as CASSERTGPDTEAFF. The full variable domain, its missing parts supplied by reference TRBV9 and TRBJ1-1, is DSGVTQTPKHLITATGQRVTLRCSPRSGDLSVYWYQQSLDQGLQFLIQYYNGEERAKGNILERFSAQQFPDLHSELNLSSLELGDSALYFCASSERTGPDTEAFFGQGTRLTVV.

The chain employs TRBV5-4 and TRBJ2-5; 9 bases match TRBD1. J lost 4 bases, V lost 4 bases, and 17 bases had no gene match. CDR3 length: 18 residues. Germline V CDR1 and CDR2: SGHNT, YYREEE (reference sequence). In nucleotides, the CDR3 is TGTGCCAGCAGCCCTAGCCCCGGAGGACAGGGGTTGATAGAGACCCAGTACTTC. Encoded protein: CASSPSPGGQGLIETQYF.

This clone was seen only a few times. The J gene is TRBJ1-2, the V gene TRBV20-1; D not certain. CDR3 length: 11 residues. Germline loops: CDR1 DFQATT, CDR2 SNEGSKA (reference sequence). Trimming removed 5 bases at V and 7 bases at J, with 11 bases between. The CDR3 DNA follows: TGCAGTGCTCCCATTCCAGGTGGCTACACCTTC. Residues: CSAPIPGGYTF.

The J gene is TRBJ2-7, the V gene TRBV30, with 13 bases that match TRBD2. V shed 5 bases and J 6 bases; nucleotides not matched to a gene: 4. The CDR3 consists of 13 residues. Germline CDR1 reads GTSNPN; CDR2 reads SVGIG (reference sequence). CDR3 protein: CAWSGTSGVEQYF. DNA for the CDR3: TGTGCCTGGTCGGGGACTAGCGGGGTCGAGCAGTACTTC.

This sequence joins TRBV11-2 and TRBJ2-2; 7 nucleotides align to TRBD2. The junction had 14 bases not matched to a gene; V was cut back by 7 bases and J by 6 bases. Germline assignment: CDR1 SGHAT and CDR2 FQNNGV. The CDR3 is made up of 16 amino acids. The CDR3 is CASIGLGGARAGELFF. For the CDR3, the DNA is TGTGCCAGCATCGGACTGGGAGGGGCAAGGGCCGGGGAGCTGTTTTTT.

In the case of this clone: This sample includes further DNA sequences coding for the same CDR3. The CDR3 loop is CASSLDGGGNTDTQYF. CDR3 in DNA: TGTGCCAGCAGCTTAGACGGGGGGGGGAACACAGATACGCAGTATTTT. This sequence joins TRBV7-6 and TRBJ2-3; TRBD2 agrees at 8 bases. V was clipped by 1 base and J by 2 bases; unmatched bases: 5. The CDR3 spans 16 residues. From germline, CDR1 is SGHVS and CDR2 FNYEAQ.

The chain links TRBV2 to TRBJ1-6; D call uncertain. Trimming shortened V by 6 bases and J by 10 bases, and 16 bases separated the two germline ends. In germline, CDR1 is SNHLY, CDR2 FYNNEI. The CDR3 loop spans 14 amino acids. The CDR3 nucleotides read TGTGCCAGCAGAGCGGGCACAGAAAGGTCACCCCTCCACTTT. Its translation is CASRAGTERSPLHF.

The chain has TRBV29-1 and TRBJ2-1; 8 bases map to TRBD1. Germline trimming cut 5 bases from V and 5 bases from J; bases unmatched to any gene: 2. The CDR3 consists of 12 residues. The germline V gene has CDR1 SQVTM and CDR2 ANQGSEA. The DNA for the CDR3 is TGCAGCGTTTACAGGGGGAACAATGAGCAGTTCTTC. The encoded protein is CSVYRGNNEQFF.

The V call is TRBV7-6, the J call TRBJ2-1, with a tentative D call TRBD2 (5 bases). Germline V lookup: CDR1 SGHVS, CDR2 FNYEAQ. V shed 4 bases and J shed 9 bases, with 19 bases lying between them. The CDR3 extends over 15 amino acids. In DNA, the CDR3 is TGTGCCAGCAGCTCCATGAGCGGCCAGGCCGCTGAGCAGTTCTTC. It translates to CASSSMSGQAAEQFF.

The chain joins TRBV4-2 to TRBJ2-5; 10 nucleotides align to TRBD2. The CDR3 loop spans 17 amino acids. CDR1 is LGHNA, CDR2 YNFKEQ, per germline. Trimming cost V 0 bases and J 6 bases; bases outside gene matches: 10. The CDR3 loop reads CASSQEKRGGRDQTQYF. CDR3 coding DNA: TGTGCCAGCAGCCAAGAGAAGCGGGGGGGCCGGGATCAGACCCAGTACTTC.

The chain is built from TRBV6-1 and TRBJ1-1; D is ambiguous. The V gene lost 2 bases and the J gene lost 0 bases, with 7 bases spanning the gap. CDR3 length: 14 amino acids. CDR1 MNHNS and CDR2 SASEGT come from the germline V gene. CDR3 sequence: CASSELGMNTEAFF. The CDR3 nucleotides read TGTGCCAGCAGTGAATTAGGAATGAACACTGAAGCTTTCTTT.